The entry below gives a single T cell receptor beta chain sequence along with its context. Antigen specificity is unknown. The germline CDR1 and CDR2 sequences are SEHNR and FQNEAQ (reference sequence). The CDR3 sequence is 15 residues long. Making each TCR library took 3,500 to 4,000 ng of total RNA. TCRdb re-analyzed the 5' RACE reads; it lists each CDR3 protein once, without DNA. Its clone listing holds about 450,000 distinct CDR3 sequences. This record belongs to a study of monozygotic twins with inflammatory bowel disease. Points from the study as a whole: Reduced clonotype sharing with other individuals was observed in IBD patients relative to healthy twins, especially with disease activity. The authors found no support for a single strong IBD-associated signal or clonotype.

The sequence came from a human donor with ulcerative colitis or Crohn's disease, or a healthy co-twin of an affected twin (not recorded which). The gene calls are TRBV7-9 and TRBJ2-5; TCRdb calls TRBD2, which cannot be checked without DNA. Specimen: blood. This CDR3 reads CASSPGRAAQETQYF.